The entry that follows covers one T cell receptor (beta chain) sequence. The source of the sample is a study of OX40 agonist ivuxolimab in advanced cancers. The repertoire was sequenced with immunoSEQ multiplex PCR; TCRdb's copy has only in-frame clones and lacks some. The sample consists of tens of thousands of clones, around 86% of them appearing once. CDR1 and CDR2 (germline): LNHNV, YYDKDF (reference sequence). This CDR3 region has 12 residues. The junction had 5 bases not matched to a gene; V was cut back by 9 bases and J by 5 bases. This clonotype was sampled from an adult with an advanced solid tumor such as melanoma, head and neck, liver or kidney cancer. This chain uses TRBV15 with TRBJ1-1; 8 bases match TRBD1. This specimen consisted of CD4+ or CD8+ T cells sorted from blood, obtained in a trial of the OX40 agonist ivuxolimab. The CDR3 sequence: CATNTGGTEAFF. The DNA of the CDR3 is TGTGCCACTAATACAGGGGGGACTGAAGCTTTCTTT.